The text below deals with one T cell receptor beta chain. The data derive from a study of blood T cell repertoires in COVID-19. Sequencing used immunoSEQ multiplex PCR; TCRdb keeps in-frame clones, though not all of them. The sample gives 400,000 to 450,000 clones, roughly 90% of which show up once; more than 1.4% is in the top ten. Germline values: CDR1 MDHEN, CDR2 SYDVKM. The CDR3 is made up of 16 amino acids. V was clipped by 5 bases and J by 5 bases; unmatched bases: 12. This TCR came from a woman aged 30 to 39 with active or convalescent COVID-19. What was sequenced was peripheral blood. V gene TRBV28 combines with J gene TRBJ2-1, with 7 bases fitting TRBD2. The CDR3 loop is CASSALVIAGHNEQFF. CDR3 in DNA: TGTGCCAGCAGTGCGCTTGTAATAGCGGGCCACAATGAGCAGTTCTTC.